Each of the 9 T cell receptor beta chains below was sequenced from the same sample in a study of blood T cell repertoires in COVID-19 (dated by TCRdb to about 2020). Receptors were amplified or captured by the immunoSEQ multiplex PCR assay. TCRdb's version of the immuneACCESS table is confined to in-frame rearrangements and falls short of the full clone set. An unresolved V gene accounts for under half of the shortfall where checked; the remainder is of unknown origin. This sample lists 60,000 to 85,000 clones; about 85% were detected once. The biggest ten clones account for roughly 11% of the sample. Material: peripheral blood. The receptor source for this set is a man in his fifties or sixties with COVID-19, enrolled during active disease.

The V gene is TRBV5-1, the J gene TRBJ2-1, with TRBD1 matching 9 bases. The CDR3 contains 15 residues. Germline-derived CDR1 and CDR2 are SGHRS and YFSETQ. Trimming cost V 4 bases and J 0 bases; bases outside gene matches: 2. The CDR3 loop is CASSAGQGSYNEQFF. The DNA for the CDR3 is TGCGCCAGCAGCGCGGGACAGGGCTCCTACAATGAGCAGTTCTTC.

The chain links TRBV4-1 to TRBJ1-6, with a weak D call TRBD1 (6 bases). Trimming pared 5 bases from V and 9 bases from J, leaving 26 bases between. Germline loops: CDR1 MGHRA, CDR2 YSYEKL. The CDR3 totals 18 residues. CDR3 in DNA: TGCGCCAGCAGCGGAAGGGGGGGCAGGGCCCCGGGAGGTTCACCCCTCCACTTT. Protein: CASSGRGGRAPGGSPLHF.

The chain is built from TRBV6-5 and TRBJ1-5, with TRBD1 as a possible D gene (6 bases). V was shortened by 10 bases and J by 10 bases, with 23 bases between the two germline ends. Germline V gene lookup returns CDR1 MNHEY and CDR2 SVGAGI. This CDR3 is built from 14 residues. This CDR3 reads CATSRGTPENPQHF. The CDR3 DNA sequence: TGTGCCACTTCTAGGGGGACGCCGGAGAACCCCCAGCATTTT.

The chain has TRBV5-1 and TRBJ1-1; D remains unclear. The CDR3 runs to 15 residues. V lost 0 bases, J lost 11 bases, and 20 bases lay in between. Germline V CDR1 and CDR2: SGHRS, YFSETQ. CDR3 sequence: CASSLAPEQSRRAFF. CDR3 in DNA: TGCGCCAGCAGCTTGGCTCCAGAGCAATCCCGGAGGGCTTTCTTT.

The CDR3 here is CATSEGASRRTGTSGTSSYEQYF. The CDR3 DNA sequence: TGTGCCACCAGTGAAGGGGCAAGCCGACGAACCGGGACTAGCGGGACCAGCTCCTACGAGCAGTACTTC. The chain has TRBV24-1 and TRBJ2-7, with 13 bases fitting TRBD2. Looked up from germline, CDR1 is KGHDR and CDR2 is SFDVKD. V lost 4 bases, J lost 0 bases, and 23 bases stayed unmatched. This CDR3 is 23 amino acids long.

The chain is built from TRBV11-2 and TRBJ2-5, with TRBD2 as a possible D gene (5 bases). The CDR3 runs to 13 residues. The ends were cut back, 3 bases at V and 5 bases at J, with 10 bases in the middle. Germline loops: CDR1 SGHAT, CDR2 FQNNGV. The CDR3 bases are TGTGCCAGCAGCTTTGCGGGCGGTGAGACCCAGTACTTC. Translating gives CASSFAGGETQYF.

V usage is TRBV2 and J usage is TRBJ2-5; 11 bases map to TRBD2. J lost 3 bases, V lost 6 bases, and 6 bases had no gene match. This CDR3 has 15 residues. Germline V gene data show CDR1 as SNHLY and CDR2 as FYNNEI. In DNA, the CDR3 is TGTGCCAGCAGATATCAGACTAGCGGGGAAGAGACCCAGTACTTC. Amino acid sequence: CASRYQTSGEETQYF. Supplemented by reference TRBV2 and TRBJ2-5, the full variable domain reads EPEVTQTPSHQVTQMGQEVILRCVPISNHLYFYWYRQILGQKVEFLVSFYNNEISEKSEIFDDQFSVERPDGSNFTLKIRSTKLEDSAMYFCASRYQTSGEETQYFGPGTRLLVL.

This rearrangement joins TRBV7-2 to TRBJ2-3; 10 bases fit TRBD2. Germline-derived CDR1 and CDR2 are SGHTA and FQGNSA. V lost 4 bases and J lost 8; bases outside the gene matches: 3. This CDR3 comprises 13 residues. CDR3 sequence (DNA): TGTGCCAGCAGCTCCCCTAGCGGGAGTACGCAGTATTTT. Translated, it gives CASSSPSGSTQYF.

CDR3 protein: CASSQDAEPQETQYF. In DNA, the CDR3 is TGTGCCAGCAGCCAAGATGCCGAGCCCCAAGAGACCCAGTACTTC. This chain links TRBV3-1 (or the pseudogene TRBV3-2) with TRBJ2-5; D is ambiguous. V lost 0 bases to trimming and J lost 1 base, with 9 bases between them. The germline V gene has CDR1 LGHDT and CDR2 YNNKEL (reference sequence). The length of the CDR3 is 15 residues.